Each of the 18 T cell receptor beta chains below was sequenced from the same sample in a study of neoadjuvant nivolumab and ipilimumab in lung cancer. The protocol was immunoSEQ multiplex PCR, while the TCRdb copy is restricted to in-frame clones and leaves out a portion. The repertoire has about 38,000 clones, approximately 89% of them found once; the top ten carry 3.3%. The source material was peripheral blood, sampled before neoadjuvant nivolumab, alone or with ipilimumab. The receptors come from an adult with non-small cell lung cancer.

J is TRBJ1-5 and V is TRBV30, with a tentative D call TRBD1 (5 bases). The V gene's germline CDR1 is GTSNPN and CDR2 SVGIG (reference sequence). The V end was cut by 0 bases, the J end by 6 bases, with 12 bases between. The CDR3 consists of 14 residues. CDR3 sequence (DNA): TGTGCCTGGAGTGTAGCCAGGGCGAGTCAGCCCCAGCATTTT. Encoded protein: CAWSVARASQPQHF. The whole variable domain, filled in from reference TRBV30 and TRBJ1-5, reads SQTIHQWPATLVQPVGSPLSLECTVEGTSNPNLYWYRQAAGRGLQLLFYSVGIGQISSEVPQNLSASRPQDRQFILSSKKLLLSDSGFYLCAWSVARASQPQHFGDGTRLSIL.

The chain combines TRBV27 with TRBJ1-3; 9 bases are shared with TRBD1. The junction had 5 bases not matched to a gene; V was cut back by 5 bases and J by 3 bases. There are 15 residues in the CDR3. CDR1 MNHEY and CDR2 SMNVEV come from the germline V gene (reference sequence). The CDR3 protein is CASSTRTGDGNTIYF. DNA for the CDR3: TGTGCCAGCAGTACCAGGACAGGGGATGGAAACACCATATATTTT.

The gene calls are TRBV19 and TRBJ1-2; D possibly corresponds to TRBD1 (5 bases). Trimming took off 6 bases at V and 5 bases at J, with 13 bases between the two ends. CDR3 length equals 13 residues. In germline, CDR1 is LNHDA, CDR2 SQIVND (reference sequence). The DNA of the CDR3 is TGTGCCAGTAGCCGGGACCTAACTTATGGCTACACCTTC. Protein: CASSRDLTYGYTF. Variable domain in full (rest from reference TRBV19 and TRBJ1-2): DGGITQSPKYLFRKEGQNVTLSCEQNLNHDAMYWYRQDPGQGLRLIYYSQIVNDFQKGDIAEGYSVSREKKESFPLTVTSAQKNPTAFYLCASSRDLTYGYTFGSGTRLTVV.

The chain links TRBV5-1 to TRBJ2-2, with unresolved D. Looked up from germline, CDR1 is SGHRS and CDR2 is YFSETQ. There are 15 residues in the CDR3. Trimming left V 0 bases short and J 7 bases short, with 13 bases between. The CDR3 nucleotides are TGCGCCAGCAGCTTGGCCGTAGAAAAGGTCGGGGAGCTGTTTTTT. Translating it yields CASSLAVEKVGELFF.

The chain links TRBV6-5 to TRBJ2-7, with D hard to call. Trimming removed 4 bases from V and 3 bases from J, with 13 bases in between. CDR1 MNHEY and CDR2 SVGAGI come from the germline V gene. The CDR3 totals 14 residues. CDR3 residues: CASSSNNQHYEQYF. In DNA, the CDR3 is TGTGCCAGCAGTTCCAACAACCAACACTACGAGCAGTACTTC.

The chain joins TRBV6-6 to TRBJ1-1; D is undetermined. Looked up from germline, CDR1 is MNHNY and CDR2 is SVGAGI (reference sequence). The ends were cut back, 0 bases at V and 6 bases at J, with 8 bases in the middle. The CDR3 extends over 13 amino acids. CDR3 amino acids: CASSYSKAPEAFF. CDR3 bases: TGTGCCAGCAGTTACTCGAAGGCACCTGAAGCTTTCTTT.

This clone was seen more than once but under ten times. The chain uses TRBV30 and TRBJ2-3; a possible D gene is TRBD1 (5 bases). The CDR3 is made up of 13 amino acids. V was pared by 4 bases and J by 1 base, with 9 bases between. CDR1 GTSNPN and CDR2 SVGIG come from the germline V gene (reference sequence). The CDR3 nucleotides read TGTGCCTGGACCCTAGGGGGCACAGATACGCAGTATTTT. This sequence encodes CAWTLGGTDTQYF. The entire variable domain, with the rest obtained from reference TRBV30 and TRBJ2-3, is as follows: SQTIHQWPATLVQPVGSPLSLECTVEGTSNPNLYWYRQAAGRGLQLLFYSVGIGQISSEVPQNLSASRPQDRQFILSSKKLLLSDSGFYLCAWTLGGTDTQYFGPGTRLTVL.

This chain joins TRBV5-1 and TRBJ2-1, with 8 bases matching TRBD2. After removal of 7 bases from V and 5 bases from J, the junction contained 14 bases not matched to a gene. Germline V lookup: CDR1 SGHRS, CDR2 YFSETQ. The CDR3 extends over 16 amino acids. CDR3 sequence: CASVGRTSQANNEQFF. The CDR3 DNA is TGCGCCAGCGTCGGTCGGACTAGCCAGGCGAACAATGAGCAGTTCTTC.

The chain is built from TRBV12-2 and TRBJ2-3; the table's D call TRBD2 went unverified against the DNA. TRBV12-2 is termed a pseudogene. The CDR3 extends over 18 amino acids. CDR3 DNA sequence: TGTGCAAGTCGCTCCCTTCACAGACTAGCGGGAGTAACAGATACGCAGTATTTT. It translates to CASRSLHRLAGVTDTQYF.

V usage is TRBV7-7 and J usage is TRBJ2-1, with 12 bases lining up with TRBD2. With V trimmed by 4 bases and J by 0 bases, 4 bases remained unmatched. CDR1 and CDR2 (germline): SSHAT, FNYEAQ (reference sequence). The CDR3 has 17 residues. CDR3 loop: CASSSSTSGSSYNEQFF. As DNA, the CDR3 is TGTGCCAGCAGCTCATCGACTAGCGGGAGCTCCTACAATGAGCAGTTCTTC. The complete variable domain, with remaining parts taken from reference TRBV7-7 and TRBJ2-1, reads GAGVSQSPRYKVTKRGQDVTLRCDPISSHATLYWYQQALGQGPEFLTYFNYEAQPDKSGLPSDRFSAERPEGSISTLTIQRTEQRDSAMYRCASSSSTSGSSYNEQFFGPGTRLTVL.

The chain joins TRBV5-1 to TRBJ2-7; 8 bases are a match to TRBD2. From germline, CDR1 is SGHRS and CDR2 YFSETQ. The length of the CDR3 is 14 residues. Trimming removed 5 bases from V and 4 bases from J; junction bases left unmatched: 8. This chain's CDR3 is CASRLTTSVYEQYF. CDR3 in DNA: TGCGCCAGCAGACTGACGACTAGCGTGTACGAGCAGTACTTC.

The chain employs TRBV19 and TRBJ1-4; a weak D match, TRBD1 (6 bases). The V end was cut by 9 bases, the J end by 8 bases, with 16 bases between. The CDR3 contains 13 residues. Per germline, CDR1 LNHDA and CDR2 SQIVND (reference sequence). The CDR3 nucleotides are TGTGCCAGGCAGAAGACAGGTGTCGAAAAACTGTTTTTT. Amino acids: CARQKTGVEKLFF. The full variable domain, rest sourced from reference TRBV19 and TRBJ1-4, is DGGITQSPKYLFRKEGQNVTLSCEQNLNHDAMYWYRQDPGQGLRLIYYSQIVNDFQKGDIAEGYSVSREKKESFPLTVTSAQKNPTAFYLCARQKTGVEKLFFGSGTQLSVL.

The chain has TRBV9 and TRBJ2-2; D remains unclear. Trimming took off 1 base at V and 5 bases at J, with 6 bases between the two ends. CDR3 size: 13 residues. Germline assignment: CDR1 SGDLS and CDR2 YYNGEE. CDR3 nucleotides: TGTGCCAGCAGCGTATATGAGACCGGGGAGCTGTTTTTT. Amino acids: CASSVYETGELFF.

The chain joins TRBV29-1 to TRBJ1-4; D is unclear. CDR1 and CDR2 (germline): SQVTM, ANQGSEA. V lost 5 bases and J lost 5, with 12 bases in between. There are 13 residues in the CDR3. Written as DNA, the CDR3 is TGCAGCGTTCGGCTTCCAGGAAATGAAAAACTGTTTTTT. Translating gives CSVRLPGNEKLFF.

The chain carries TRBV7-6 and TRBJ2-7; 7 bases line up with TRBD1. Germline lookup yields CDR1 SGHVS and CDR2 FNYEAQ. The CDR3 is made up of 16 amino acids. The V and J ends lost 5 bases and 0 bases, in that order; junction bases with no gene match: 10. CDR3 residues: CASSPRQGVSSYEQYF. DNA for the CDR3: TGTGCCAGCAGCCCCAGACAGGGAGTATCCTCCTACGAGCAGTACTTC.

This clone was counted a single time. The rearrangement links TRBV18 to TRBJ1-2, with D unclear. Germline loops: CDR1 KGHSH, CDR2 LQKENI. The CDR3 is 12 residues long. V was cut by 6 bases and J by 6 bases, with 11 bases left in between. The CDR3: CASSPNGDGYTF. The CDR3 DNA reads TGTGCCAGCTCCCCCAACGGGGATGGCTACACCTTC.

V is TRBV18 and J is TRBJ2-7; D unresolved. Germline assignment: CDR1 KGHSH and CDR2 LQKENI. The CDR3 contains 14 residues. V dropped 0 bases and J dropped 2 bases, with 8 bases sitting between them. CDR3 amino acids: CASSPPGPTYEQYF. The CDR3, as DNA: TGTGCCAGCTCACCACCAGGGCCTACCTACGAGCAGTACTTC.

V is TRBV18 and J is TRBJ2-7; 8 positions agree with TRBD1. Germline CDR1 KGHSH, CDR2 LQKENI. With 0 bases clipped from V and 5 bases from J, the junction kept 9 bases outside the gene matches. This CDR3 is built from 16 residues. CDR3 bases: TGTGCCAGCTCACCACCGAACTTAGGACAGGGACACGAGCAGTACTTC. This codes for CASSPPNLGQGHEQYF. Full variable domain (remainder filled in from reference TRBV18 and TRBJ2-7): NAGVMQNPRHLVRRRGQEARLRCSPMKGHSHVYWYRQLPEEGLKFMVYLQKENIIDESGMPKERFSAEFPKEGPSILRIQQVVRGDSAAYFCASSPPNLGQGHEQYFGPGTRLTVT.